This TCR beta chain was retrieved from a study of cytomegalovirus exposure and HLA in healthy donors. It was with 60 Vbeta and 13 Jbeta primers that the PCR ran. The assay was immunoSEQ multiplex PCR, and TCRdb's table has in-frame clones only and misses some. The table lists around 64,000 clones, over 60% of them singletons. The clonotype comes from a woman between 45 and 65 years old in good health and CMV-seronegative. Specimen: PBMCs.

The CDR3 sequence: CASSQAGGQGANGYTF. The CDR3 DNA follows: TGCGCCAGCAGCCAAGCGGGGGGACAGGGGGCGAACGGCTACACCTTC. V and J are TRBV4-3 and TRBJ1-2; 12 bases match TRBD1. The germline V gene encodes CDR1 LGHNA and CDR2 YSLEER. Trimming took 1 base from V and 8 from J; bases not matched to a gene: 8. The CDR3 is 16 amino acids.